What follows is one T cell receptor (beta chain) and its context. The entry originates in a study of siplizumab effects on memory and regulatory T cells. The CDR3 is 15 residues long. Germline-derived CDR1 and CDR2 are SGHNT and YYREEE (reference sequence). V shed 0 bases and J shed 0 bases, with 7 bases lying between them. The table came from immunoSEQ multiplex PCR; TCRdb's copy has only in-frame clones and leaves some out. Among about 100,000 clones listed, just under 95% were seen once. The clonotype originates from a human donor in good health. Source material: non-Treg CD4+ T cells sorted from blood. This sequence joins TRBV5-4 and TRBJ2-1; D remains unclear. The CDR3 region is CASSLDPSSYNEQFF. For the CDR3, the DNA is TGTGCCAGCAGCTTGGACCCCAGCTCCTACAATGAGCAGTTCTTC.